This T cell receptor (beta chain) was observed in a study of blood T cell repertoires in COVID-19. With 0 bases clipped from V and 7 bases from J, the junction kept 4 bases outside the gene matches. CDR3 length: 15 residues. CDR1 is SGHRS, CDR2 YFSETQ, per germline. The data were produced by immunoSEQ multiplex PCR, yet TCRdb's version contains in-frame clones alone and is incomplete. The table shows some 160,000 clones, with around four fifths occurring only once. This sequence joins TRBV5-1 and TRBJ1-6, with 7 bases aligning to TRBD1. The TCR originated in an elderly woman with acute or convalescent COVID-19. Specimen: peripheral blood. The CDR3 DNA reads as TGCGCCAGCAGCTTGGGAGCGACAGGGAATTCACCCCTCCACTTT. This sequence encodes CASSLGATGNSPLHF.